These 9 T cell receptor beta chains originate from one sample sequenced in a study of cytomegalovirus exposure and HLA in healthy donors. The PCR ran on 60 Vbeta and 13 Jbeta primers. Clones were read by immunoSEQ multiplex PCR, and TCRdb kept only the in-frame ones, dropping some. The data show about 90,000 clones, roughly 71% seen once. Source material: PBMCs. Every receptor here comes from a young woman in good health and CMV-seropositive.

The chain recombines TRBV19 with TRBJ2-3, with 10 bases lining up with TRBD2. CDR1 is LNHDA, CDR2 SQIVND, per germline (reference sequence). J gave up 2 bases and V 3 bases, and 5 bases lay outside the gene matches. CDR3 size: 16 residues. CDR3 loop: CASSINSGGYTDTQYF. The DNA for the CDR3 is TGTGCCAGTAGTATCAATAGCGGGGGGTACACAGATACGCAGTATTTT.

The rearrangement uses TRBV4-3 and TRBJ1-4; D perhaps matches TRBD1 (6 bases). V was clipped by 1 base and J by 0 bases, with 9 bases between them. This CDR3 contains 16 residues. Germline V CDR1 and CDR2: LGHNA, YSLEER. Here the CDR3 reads CASSQGTGPTNEKLFF. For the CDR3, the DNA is TGCGCCAGCAGCCAAGGTACAGGGCCAACTAATGAAAAACTGTTTTTT.

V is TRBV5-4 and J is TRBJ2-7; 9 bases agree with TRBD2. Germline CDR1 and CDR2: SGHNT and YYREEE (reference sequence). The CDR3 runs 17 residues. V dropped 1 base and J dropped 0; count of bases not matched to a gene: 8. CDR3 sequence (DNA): TGTGCCAGCAGCTTGTTCGCTAGCGGGGCCGTCTCCTACGAGCAGTACTTC. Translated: CASSLFASGAVSYEQYF.

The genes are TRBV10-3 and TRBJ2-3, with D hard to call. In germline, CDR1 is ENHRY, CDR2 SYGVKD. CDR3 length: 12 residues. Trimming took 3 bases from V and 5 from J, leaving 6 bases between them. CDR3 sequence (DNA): TGTGCCATCAGTGATGTAGTAGATACGCAGTATTTT. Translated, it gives CAISDVVDTQYF.

The CDR3 reads CASSPLSSGATYEQYF. CDR3 nucleotides: TGTGCCAGCAGCCCCCTGTCGTCAGGGGCGACTTACGAGCAGTACTTC. The chain combines TRBV9 with TRBJ2-7; TRBD1 might be the D (6 bases). Germline CDR1 is SGDLS and CDR2 is YYNGEE. V shed 4 bases and J shed 4 bases, with 21 bases lying between them. The CDR3 length is 16 residues.

CDR3 coding DNA: TGCGCCAGCAGCCAAGAATCGTACTACGAGCAGTACTTC. Translating gives CASSQESYYEQYF. The chain couples TRBV4-1 to TRBJ2-7; D is undetermined. The germline gives CDR1 MGHRA, CDR2 YSYEKL. V lost 0 bases and J lost 3, with 6 bases in between. The CDR3 extends over 13 amino acids.

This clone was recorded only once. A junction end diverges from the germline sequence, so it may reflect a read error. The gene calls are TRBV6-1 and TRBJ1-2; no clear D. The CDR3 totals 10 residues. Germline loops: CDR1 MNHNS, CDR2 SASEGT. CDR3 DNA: TGTGCCATCGTATACTATGTCTACACCTTC. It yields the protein CAIVYYVYTF.

CDR3 nucleotides: TGTGCCAGCAGCCTAAGAGGAGGGGGCAAAACCGGGGAGCTGTTTTTT. Translation: CASSLRGGGKTGELFF. This chain links TRBV13 with TRBJ2-2; maybe TRBD1 (7 bases). The ends were cut back, 5 bases at V and 5 bases at J, with 18 bases in the middle. Germline CDR1 is PRHDT and CDR2 is FYEKMQ (reference sequence). The CDR3 covers 16 residues.

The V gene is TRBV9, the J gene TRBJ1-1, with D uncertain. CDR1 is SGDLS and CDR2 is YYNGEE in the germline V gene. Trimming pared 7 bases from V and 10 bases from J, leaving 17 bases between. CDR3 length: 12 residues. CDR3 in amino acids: CASSTGGSAAFF. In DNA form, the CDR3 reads TGTGCCAGCTCTACCGGCGGCTCGGCAGCTTTCTTT.